The clone carrying this T cell receptor (beta chain) was found many times. Its antigen is currently unknown. TCR beta CDR3 amplification from genomic DNA was performed by two-round multiplex PCR. Gene-specific primers for each TRBV and TRBJ gene drove first-round PCR. Via MiXCR, TCRdb re-called the multiplex PCR reads, giving one row per CDR3 protein. Among roughly 24,000 distinct CDR3 sequences, approximately 38% were seen once, and the ten largest hold 32%. Germline V CDR1 and CDR2: MNHNS, SASEGT. The CDR3 has 13 amino acids. V was pared by 5 bases and J by 6 bases, with 4 bases of the junction left unmatched. The data belong to a study of prognosis after radiotherapy for stage I lung cancer. Study summary: Subsequent to radiotherapy, distant metastatic disease emerged in several patients (median roughly seven months), whereas about 16 exhibited no significant progression.

Findings and caveats of the study: Determination of whether the expanded TCR clones were tumor-specific was not performed.

The sequence was collected from a donor aged 50 or older with non-small cell lung cancer. The genes are TRBV6-1 and TRBJ1-5, with TRBD1 matching over 7 bases. The sample in question was PBMCs, obtained before or after stereotactic body radiation therapy (not recorded which). The DNA of the CDR3 is TGTGCCAGCAGTCAAGACAGGGCTCAGCCCCAGCATTTT. Amino acid sequence: CASSQDRAQPQHF.